This T cell receptor beta chain was sequenced for a study of CD8 T cells in ankylosing spondylitis. In TCRdb, the 5' RACE reads were re-called with MiXCR into one record per CDR3 protein. Of about 500,000 distinct CDR3 sequences detected, approximately 5% appear once; the ten largest clones hold 3.5%. This clonotype showed up just a few times. What it recognizes is unknown. Findings and limits, study-wide: Disease-associated clones were reportedly significantly overrepresented in matched ankylosing spondylitis synovial fluid. Clones that were linked to disease were CD8+ and were relatively rare in peripheral blood. A TCR beta motif of several highly homologous variants seemed to mark ankylosing spondylitis blood.

The germline V gene encodes CDR1 SGHAT and CDR2 FQDESV (reference sequence). Trimming removed 3 bases from V and 0 bases from J, with 18 bases in between. This CDR3 has 19 amino acids. The TCR comes from a male donor with ankylosing spondylitis. This sequence joins TRBV11-1 and TRBJ2-6, with D unclear. The sample comprised blood, either unsorted or a sorted T cell fraction (not recorded which). The CDR3 region is CASSFPTAMSASGANVLTF. The DNA for the CDR3 is TGTGCCAGCAGCTTCCCAACAGCAATGTCTGCCTCTGGGGCCAACGTCCTGACTTTC.